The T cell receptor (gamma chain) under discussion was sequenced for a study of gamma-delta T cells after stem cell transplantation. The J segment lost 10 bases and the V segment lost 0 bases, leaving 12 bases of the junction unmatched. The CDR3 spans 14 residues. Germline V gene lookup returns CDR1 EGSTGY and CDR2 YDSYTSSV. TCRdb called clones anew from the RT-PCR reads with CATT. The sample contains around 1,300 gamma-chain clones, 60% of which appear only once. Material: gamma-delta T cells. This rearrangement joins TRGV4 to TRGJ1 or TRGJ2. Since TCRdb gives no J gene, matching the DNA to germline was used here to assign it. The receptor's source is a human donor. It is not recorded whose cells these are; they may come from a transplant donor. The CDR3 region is CATWDGPGGDKKLF. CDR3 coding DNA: TGTGCCACCTGGGATGGGCCGGGCGGAGACAAGAAACTCTTT.